This T cell receptor beta chain originates from a study of T-cell memory formation after mild COVID-19. Study information: TCR clusters were mostly donor specific. Study-wide findings and caveats: Pre-infection memory held some responding clones, suggesting pre-existing cross-reactive T cells responded. A second wave expanding day 15 to 37 was CD4+-biased; contracting clones were balanced.

Concerning this clonotype itself: Its antigen is currently unknown.

Looked up from germline, CDR1 is SGHRS and CDR2 is YFSETQ. V gave up 2 bases and J gave up 6 bases, with 13 bases separating them. CDR3 length equals 14 residues. Libraries for TCRalpha and TCRbeta carried sample barcodes and unique molecular identifiers via 5'RACE. TCRdb fed the 5' RACE reads into MiXCR, producing one record per CDR3 protein. Here the sample spans 450,000 to 650,000 distinct CDR3 sequences, about a fifth being singletons. Sequenced: PBMCs or a T cell subset sorted from them (not recorded which). This rearrangement joins TRBV5-1 to TRBJ2-3; a possible D gene is TRBD2 (6 bases). This clonotype was sampled from an adult woman who had mild COVID-19 (a few samples of this study predate the infection). Cell type and time point are not known. The CDR3 region is CASSFSKEGDTQYF. The CDR3 DNA reads TGCGCCAGCAGCTTTTCAAAGGAGGGGGATACGCAGTATTTT. Supplemented by reference TRBV5-1 and TRBJ2-3, the full variable domain reads KAGVTQTPRYLIKTRGQQVTLSCSPISGHRSVSWYQQTPGQGLQFLFEYFSETQRNKGNFPGRFSGRQFSNSRSEMNVSTLELGDSALYLCASSFSKEGDTQYFGPGTRLTVL.